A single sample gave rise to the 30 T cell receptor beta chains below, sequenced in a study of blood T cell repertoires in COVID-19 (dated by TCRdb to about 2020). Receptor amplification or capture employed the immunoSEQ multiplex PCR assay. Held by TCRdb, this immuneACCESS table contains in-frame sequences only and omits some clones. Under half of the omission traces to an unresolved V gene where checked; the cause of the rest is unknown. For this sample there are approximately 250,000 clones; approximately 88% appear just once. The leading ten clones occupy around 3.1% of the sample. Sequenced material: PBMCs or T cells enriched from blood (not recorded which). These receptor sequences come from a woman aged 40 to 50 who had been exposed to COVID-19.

The CDR3 nucleotides are TGTGCCAGCAGCTTAGATTCAGGGGTGGCAAAACTGTTTTTT. Translation gives CASSLDSGVAKLFF. The chain couples TRBV7-2 to TRBJ1-4, with D possibly matching TRBD1 (6 bases). The CDR3 covers 14 residues. CDR1 is SGHTA and CDR2 is FQGNSA in the germline V gene. The V end lost 1 base, the J end lost 10 bases, and 13 bases lay between the germline ends.

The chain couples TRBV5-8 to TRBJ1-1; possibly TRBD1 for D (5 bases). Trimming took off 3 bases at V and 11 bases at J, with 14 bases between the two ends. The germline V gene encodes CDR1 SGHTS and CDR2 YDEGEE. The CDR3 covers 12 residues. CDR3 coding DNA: TGTGCCAGCAGCTCTTTCCGGGGGGGGGCTTTCTTT. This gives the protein CASSSFRGGAFF.

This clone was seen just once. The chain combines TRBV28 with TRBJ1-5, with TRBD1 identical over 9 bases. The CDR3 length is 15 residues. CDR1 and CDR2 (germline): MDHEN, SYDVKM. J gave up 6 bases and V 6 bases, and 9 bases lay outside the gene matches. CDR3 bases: TGTGCCAGCAGCTCCGACAGGGGGTTTGGTCAGCCCCAGCATTTT. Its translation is CASSSDRGFGQPQHF.

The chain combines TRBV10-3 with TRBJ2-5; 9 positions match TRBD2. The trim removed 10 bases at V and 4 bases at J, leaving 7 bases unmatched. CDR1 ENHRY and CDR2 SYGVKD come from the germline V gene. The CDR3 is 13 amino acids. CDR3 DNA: TGTGCCACCCAGAGGACTAGCGCAGAGACCCAGTACTTC. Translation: CATQRTSAETQYF.

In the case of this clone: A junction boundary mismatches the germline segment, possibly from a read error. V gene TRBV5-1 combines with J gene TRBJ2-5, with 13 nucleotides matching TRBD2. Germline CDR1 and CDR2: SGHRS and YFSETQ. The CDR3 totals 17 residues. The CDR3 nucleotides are TGTGCCAGCAGCTCGGGCCAACTAGCGGGAGGGAGGGAGACCCAGTACTTC. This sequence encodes CASSSGQLAGGRETQYF. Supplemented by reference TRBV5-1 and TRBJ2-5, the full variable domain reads KAGVTQTPRYLIKTRGQQVTLSCSPISGHRSVSWYQQTPGQGLQFLFEYFSETQRNKGNFPGRFSGRQFSNSRSEMNVSTLELGDSALYLCASSSGQLAGGRETQYFGPGTRLLVL.

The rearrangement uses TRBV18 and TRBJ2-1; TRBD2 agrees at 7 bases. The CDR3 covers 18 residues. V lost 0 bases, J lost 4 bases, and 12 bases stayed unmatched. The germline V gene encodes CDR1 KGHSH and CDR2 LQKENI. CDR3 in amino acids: CASSPPGGSLSGYNEQFF. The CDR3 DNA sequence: TGTGCCAGCTCACCACCTGGCGGGAGTCTTAGCGGATACAATGAGCAGTTCTTC.

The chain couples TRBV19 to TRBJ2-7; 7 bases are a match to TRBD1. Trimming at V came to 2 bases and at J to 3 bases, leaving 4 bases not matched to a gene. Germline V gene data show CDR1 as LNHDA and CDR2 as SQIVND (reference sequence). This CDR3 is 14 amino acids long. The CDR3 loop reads CASSILGGGYEQYF. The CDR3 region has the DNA TGTGCCAGTAGTATACTAGGGGGCGGCTACGAGCAGTACTTC.

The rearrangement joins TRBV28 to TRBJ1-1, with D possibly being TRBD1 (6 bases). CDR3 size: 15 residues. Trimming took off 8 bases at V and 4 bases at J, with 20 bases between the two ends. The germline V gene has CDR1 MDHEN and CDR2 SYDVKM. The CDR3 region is CASRGRGKTGTEAFF. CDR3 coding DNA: TGTGCCAGCCGAGGGAGGGGGAAAACAGGCACTGAAGCTTTCTTT.

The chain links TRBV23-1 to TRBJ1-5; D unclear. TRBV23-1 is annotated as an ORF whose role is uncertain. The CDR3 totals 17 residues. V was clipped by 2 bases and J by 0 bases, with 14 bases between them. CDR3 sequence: CASSQPPPVYSNQPQHF. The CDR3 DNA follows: TGCGCCAGCAGTCAACCCCCCCCGGTATATAGCAATCAGCCCCAGCATTTT.

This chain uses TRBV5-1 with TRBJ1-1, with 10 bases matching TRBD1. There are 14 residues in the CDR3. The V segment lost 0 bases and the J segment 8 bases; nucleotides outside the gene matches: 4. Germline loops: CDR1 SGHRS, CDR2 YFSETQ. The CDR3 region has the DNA TGCGCCAGCAGCTTGGACGGGACAGGGGAGGAAGCTTTCTTT. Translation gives CASSLDGTGEEAFF.

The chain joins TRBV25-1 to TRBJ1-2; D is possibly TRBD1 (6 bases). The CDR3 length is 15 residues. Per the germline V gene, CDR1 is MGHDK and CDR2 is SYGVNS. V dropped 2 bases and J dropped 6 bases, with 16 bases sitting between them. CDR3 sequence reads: CASSERGGVPNGYTF. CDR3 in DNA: TGTGCCAGCAGTGAAAGAGGGGGGGTCCCAAATGGCTACACCTTC.

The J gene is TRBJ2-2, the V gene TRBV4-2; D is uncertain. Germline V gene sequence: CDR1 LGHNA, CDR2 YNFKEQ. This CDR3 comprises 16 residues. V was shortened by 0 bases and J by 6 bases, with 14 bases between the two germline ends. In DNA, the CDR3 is TGTGCCAGCAGCCAAGATGGAATAGCTTTGTCCGGGGAGCTGTTTTTT. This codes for CASSQDGIALSGELFF.

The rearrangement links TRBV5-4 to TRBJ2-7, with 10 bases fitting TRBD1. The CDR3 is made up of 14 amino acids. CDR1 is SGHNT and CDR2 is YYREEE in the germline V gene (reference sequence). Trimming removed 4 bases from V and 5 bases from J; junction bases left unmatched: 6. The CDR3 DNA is TGTGCCAGCAGCAACGGACAGGGGGTCCACGAGCAGTACTTC. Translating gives CASSNGQGVHEQYF.

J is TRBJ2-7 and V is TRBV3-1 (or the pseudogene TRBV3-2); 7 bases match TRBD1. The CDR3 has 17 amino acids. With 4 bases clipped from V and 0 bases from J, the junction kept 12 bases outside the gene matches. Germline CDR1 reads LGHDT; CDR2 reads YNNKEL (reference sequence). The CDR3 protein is CASSRTGSFQSSYEQYF. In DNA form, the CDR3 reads TGTGCCAGCAGCCGGACAGGTTCATTCCAAAGCTCCTACGAGCAGTACTTC.

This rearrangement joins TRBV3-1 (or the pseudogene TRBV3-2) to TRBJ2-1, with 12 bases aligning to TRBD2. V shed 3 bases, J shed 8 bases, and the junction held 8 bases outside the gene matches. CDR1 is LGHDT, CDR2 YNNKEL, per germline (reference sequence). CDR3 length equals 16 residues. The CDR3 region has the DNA TGTGCCAGCAGCCACCGGCCCGGGACTAGCGGGCATGAGCAGTTCTTC. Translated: CASSHRPGTSGHEQFF.

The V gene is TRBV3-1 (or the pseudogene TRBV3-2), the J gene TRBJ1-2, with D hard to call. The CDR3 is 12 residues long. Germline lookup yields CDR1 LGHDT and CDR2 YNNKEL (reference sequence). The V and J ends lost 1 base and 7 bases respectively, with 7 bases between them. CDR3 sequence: CASSQGVGGYTF. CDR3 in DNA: TGTGCCAGCAGCCAAGGTGTCGGTGGCTACACCTTC.

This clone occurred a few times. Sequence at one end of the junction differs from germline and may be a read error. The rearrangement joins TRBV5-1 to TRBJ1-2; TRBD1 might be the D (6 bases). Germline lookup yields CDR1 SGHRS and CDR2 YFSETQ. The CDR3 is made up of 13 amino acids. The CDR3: CASRGGAVGGYTF. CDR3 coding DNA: TGTGCCAGCAGAGGGGGGGCTGTCGGCGGCTACACCTTC.

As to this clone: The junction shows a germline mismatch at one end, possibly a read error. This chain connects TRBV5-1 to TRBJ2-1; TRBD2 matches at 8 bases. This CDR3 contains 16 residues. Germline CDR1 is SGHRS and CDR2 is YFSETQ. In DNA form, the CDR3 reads TGTGCCAGCAGCTTGGGTCCGGGACTAGAGGGCAATGAGCAGTTCTTC. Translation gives CASSLGPGLEGNEQFF. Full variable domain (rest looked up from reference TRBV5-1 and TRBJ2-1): KAGVTQTPRYLIKTRGQQVTLSCSPISGHRSVSWYQQTPGQGLQFLFEYFSETQRNKGNFPGRFSGRQFSNSRSEMNVSTLELGDSALYLCASSLGPGLEGNEQFFGPGTRLTVL.

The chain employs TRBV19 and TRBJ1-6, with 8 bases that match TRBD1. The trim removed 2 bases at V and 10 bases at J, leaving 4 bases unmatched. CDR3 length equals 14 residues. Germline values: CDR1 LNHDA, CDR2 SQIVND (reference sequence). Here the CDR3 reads CASSIYPGGSPLHF. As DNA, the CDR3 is TGTGCCAGTAGTATATATCCAGGGGGCTCACCCCTCCACTTT.

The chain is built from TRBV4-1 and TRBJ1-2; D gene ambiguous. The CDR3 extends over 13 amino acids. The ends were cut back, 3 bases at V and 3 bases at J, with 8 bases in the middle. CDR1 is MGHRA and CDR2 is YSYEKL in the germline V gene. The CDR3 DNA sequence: TGCGCCAGCAGCCAGGGCGAATACTATGGCTACACCTTC. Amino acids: CASSQGEYYGYTF.

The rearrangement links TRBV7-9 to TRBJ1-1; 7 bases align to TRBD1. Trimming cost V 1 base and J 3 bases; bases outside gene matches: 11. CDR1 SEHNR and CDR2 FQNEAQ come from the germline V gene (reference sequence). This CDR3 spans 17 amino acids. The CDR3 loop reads CASSLGPGTVEYTEAFF. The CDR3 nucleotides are TGTGCCAGCAGCTTAGGTCCCGGGACAGTTGAATACACTGAAGCTTTCTTT. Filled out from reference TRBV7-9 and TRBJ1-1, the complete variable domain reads DTGVSQNPRHKITKRGQNVTFRCDPISEHNRLYWYRQTLGQGPEFLTYFQNEAQLEKSRLLSDRFSAERPKGSFSTLEIQRTEQGDSAMYLCASSLGPGTVEYTEAFFGQGTRLTVV.

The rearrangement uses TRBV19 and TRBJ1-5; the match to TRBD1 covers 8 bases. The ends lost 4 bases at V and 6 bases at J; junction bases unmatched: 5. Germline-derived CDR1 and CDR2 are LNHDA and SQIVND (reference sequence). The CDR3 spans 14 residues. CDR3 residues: CASSTQGAVQPQHF. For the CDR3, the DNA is TGTGCCAGTAGTACCCAGGGGGCCGTTCAGCCCCAGCATTTT.

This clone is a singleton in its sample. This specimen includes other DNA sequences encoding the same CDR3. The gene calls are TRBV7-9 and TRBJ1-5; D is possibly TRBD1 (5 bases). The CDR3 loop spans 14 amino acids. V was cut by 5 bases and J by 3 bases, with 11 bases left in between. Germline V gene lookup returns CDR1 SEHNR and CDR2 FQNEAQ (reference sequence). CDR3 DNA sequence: TGTGCCAGCAGCCGAGACAGCTTCAATCAGCCCCAGCATTTT. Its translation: CASSRDSFNQPQHF. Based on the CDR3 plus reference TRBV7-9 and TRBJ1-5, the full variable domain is DTGVSQNPRHKITKRGQNVTFRCDPISEHNRLYWYRQTLGQGPEFLTYFQNEAQLEKSRLLSDRFSAERPKGSFSTLEIQRTEQGDSAMYLCASSRDSFNQPQHFGDGTRLSIL.

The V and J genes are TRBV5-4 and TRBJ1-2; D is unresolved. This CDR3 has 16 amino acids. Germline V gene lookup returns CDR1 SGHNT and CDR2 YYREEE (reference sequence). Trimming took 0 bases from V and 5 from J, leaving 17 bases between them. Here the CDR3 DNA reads TGTGCCAGCAGCTTGGAAGCGGCCAGGAGAGAATATGGCTACACCTTC. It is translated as CASSLEAARREYGYTF.

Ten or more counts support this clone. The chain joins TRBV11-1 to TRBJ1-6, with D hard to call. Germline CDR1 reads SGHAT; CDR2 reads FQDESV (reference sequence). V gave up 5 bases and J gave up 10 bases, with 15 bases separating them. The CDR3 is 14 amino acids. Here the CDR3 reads CASSLTPGYSPLHF. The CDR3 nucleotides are TGTGCCAGCAGCCTAACCCCGGGTTACTCACCCCTCCACTTT.

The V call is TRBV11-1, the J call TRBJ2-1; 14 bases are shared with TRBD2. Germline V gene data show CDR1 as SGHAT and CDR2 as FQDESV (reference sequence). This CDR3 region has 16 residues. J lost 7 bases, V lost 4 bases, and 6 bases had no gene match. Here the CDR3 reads CASSYDWTSGRNEQFF. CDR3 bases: TGTGCCAGCAGCTACGATTGGACTAGCGGGAGGAATGAGCAGTTCTTC.

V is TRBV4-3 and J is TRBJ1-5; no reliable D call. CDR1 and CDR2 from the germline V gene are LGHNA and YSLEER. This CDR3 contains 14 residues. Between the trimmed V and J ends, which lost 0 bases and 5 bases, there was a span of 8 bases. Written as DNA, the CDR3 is TGCGCCAGCAGCCAAGATGCGTCGTATCAGCCCCAGCATTTT. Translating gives CASSQDASYQPQHF.

CDR3 sequence: CASSVVGGTQYF. The CDR3 coding sequence is TGTGCCAGCAGCGTAGTCGGTGGTACGCAGTATTTT. The chain carries TRBV9 and TRBJ2-3, with unresolved D. Deletions cut 0 bases from V and 8 bases from J, with 7 bases between. This CDR3 contains 12 residues. Germline V gene data show CDR1 as SGDLS and CDR2 as YYNGEE.

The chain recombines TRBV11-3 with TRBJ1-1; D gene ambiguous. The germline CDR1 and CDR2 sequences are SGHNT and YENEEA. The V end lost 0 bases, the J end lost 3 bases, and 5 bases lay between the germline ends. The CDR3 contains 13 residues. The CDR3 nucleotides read TGTGCCAGCAGCTTAGACGCGGACACTGAAGCTTTCTTT. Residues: CASSLDADTEAFF.

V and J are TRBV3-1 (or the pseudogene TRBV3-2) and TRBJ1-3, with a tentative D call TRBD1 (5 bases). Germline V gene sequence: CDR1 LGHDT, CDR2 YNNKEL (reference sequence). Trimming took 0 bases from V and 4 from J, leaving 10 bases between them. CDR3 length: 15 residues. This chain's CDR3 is CASSQEGGIGNTIYF. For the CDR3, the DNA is TGTGCCAGCAGCCAAGAGGGGGGGATAGGAAACACCATATATTTT.